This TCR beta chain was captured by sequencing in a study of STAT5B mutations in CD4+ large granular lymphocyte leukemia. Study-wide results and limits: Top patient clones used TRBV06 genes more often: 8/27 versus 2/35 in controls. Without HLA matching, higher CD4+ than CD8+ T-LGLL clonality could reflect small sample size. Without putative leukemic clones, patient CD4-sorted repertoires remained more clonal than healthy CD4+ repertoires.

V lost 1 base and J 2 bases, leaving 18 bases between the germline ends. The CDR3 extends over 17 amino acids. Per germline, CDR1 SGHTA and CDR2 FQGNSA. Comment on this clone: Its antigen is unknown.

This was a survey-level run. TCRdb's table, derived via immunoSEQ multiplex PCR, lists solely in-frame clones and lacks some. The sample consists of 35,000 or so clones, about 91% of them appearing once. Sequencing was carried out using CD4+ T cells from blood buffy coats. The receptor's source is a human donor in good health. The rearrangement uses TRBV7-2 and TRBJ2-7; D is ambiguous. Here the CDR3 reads CASSLGPATPDTYEQYF. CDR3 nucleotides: TGTGCCAGCAGCTTAGGGCCGGCGACACCTGACACCTACGAGCAGTACTTC. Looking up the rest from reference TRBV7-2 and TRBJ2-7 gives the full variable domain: GAGVSQSPSNKVTEKGKDVELRCDPISGHTALYWYRQSLGQGLEFLIYFQGNSAPDKSGLPSDRFSAERTGGSVSTLTIQRTQQEDSAVYLCASSLGPATPDTYEQYFGPGTRLTVT.